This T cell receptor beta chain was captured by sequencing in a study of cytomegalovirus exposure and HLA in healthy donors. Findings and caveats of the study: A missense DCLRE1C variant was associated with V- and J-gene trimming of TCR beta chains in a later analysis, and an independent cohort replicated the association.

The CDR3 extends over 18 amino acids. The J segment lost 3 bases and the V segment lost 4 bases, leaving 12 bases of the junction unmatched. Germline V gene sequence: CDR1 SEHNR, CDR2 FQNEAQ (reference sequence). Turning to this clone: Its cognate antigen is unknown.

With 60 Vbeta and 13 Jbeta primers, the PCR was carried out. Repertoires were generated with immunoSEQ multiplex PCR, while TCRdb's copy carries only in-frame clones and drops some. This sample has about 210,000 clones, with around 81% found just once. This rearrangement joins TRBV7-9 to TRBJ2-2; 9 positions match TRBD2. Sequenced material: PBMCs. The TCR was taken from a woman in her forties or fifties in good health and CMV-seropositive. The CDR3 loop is CASSSPLIAGEHTGELFF. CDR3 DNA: TGTGCCAGCAGCTCCCCCCTCATAGCGGGGGAACACACCGGGGAGCTGTTTTTT.